Listed below are T cell receptor beta chains from one sample, sequenced in a study of regulatory T cells in long-lasting Graves disease. A single record per CDR3 protein comes from TCRdb applying MiXCR to the multiplex PCR reads. The table lists 440,000 or so distinct CDR3 sequences, under 15% of them singletons. These records were also assigned to another study, of T cells in Graves' hyperthyroidism and ophthalmopathy.

The starting material was peripheral blood mononuclear cells (PBMCs), obtained at new diagnosis, from a patient treated with antithyroid drugs. The receptor set was obtained from a woman in her twenties or thirties with Graves disease. The CDR3 runs from the conserved cysteine through the conserved F or W. D genes are given only for firm matches. For some rows the clone size is stated as once, few or many, or as a class when expanded; others skip it.

d_gene	v_gene	j_gene	abundance	CDR3aa	CDR3nt
TRBD1	TRBV7-8	TRBJ1-5	few	CASSWDRGYQPQHF	TGTGCCAGCAGTTGGGACAGGGGATATCAGCCCCAGCATTTT
-	TRBV30	TRBJ2-3	many	CAWSAPDAQYF	TGTGCCTGGAGTGCCCCCGATGCGCAGTATTTT
-	TRBV12-3/TRBV12-4	TRBJ2-3	many	CASSFGGATDTQYF	TGTGCCAGCAGTTTCGGTGGAGCCACAGATACGCAGTATTTT
-	TRBV20-1	TRBJ2-7	-	CSASRGTYEQYF	TGCAGTGCTAGCCGGGGGACCTACGAGCAGTACTTC
TRBD2	TRBV6-1	TRBJ2-3	-	CASTGASGRTWDTQYF	TGTGCCAGCACCGGGGCTAGCGGGAGAACGTGGGATACGCAGTATTTT
-	TRBV10-3	TRBJ1-2	few	CAISELASGYTF	TGTGCCATCAGTGAGTTAGCAAGCGGCTACACCTTC
-	TRBV4-1	TRBJ1-4	few	CASSQVMLDSINEKLFF	TGCGCCAGCAGCCAAGTTATGTTGGACAGCATTAATGAAAAACTGTTTTTT
TRBD2	TRBV11-1	TRBJ2-1	many	CASSPIGLAGGPGNEQFF	TGTGCCAGCAGCCCCATCGGACTAGCGGGAGGGCCTGGTAATGAGCAGTTCTTC
TRBD1	TRBV7-6	TRBJ2-1	few	CASSFSRGRSYNEQFF	TGTGCCAGCAGCTTTTCCAGGGGGCGATCCTACAATGAGCAGTTCTTC
-	TRBV7-2	TRBJ2-5	many	CASSSEAGRETQYF	TGTGCCAGCAGCTCCGAGGCAGGTCGAGAGACCCAGTACTTC
TRBD1	TRBV24-1	TRBJ2-1	-	CATSAGQGRLDEQFF	TGTGCCACCAGCGCGGGACAGGGGAGATTAGATGAGCAGTTCTTC
-	TRBV3-1	TRBJ2-7	many	CASSQVAGGEQYF	TGTGCCAGCAGCCAAGTTGCGGGTGGCGAGCAGTACTTC
TRBD2	TRBV20-1	TRBJ2-1	many	CSARRLAGVGGEQFF	TGCAGTGCTAGAAGGCTAGCGGGAGTGGGGGGTGAGCAGTTCTTC
-	TRBV7-2	TRBJ2-2	-	CASSGRPNTGELFF	TGTGCCAGCAGCGGACGGCCGAACACCGGGGAGCTGTTTTTT
TRBD1	TRBV12-3/TRBV12-4	TRBJ2-5	-	CASSLLGGSETQYF	TGTGCCAGCAGTTTATTAGGGGGCTCGGAGACCCAGTACTTC
-	TRBV6-2/TRBV6-3	TRBJ2-1	few	CASSQGPPSSYNEQFF	TGTGCCAGCAGTCAGGGTCCTCCGAGCTCCTACAATGAGCAGTTCTTC
-	TRBV7-9	TRBJ1-6	-	CASSLAGRFDSPLHF	TGTGCCAGCAGCTTAGCCGGGAGGTTTGATTCACCCCTCCACTTT
-	TRBV11-2	TRBJ1-1	many	CASSLGWRGGVSEAFF	TGTGCCAGCAGCTTAGGCTGGAGGGGAGGGGTCTCTGAAGCTTTCTTT
TRBD1	TRBV7-9	TRBJ1-5	many	CASSLAGQIQPQHF	TGTGCCAGCAGCTTAGCGGGACAGATTCAGCCCCAGCATTTT
-	TRBV20-1	TRBJ1-6	-	CSAPESKSSYNSPLHF	TGCAGTGCTCCGGAGTCCAAGAGCTCCTATAATTCACCCCTCCACTTT
-	TRBV29-1	TRBJ2-7	-	CSVEDSGVNSYEQYF	TGCAGCGTTGAAGATAGTGGGGTGAACTCCTACGAGCAGTACTTC
-	TRBV7-9	TRBJ1-4	-	CASSLRRDEKLFF	TGTGCCAGCAGCTTACGCAGGGATGAAAAACTGTTTTTT
-	TRBV10-3	TRBJ1-3	-	CAIRTAYDSGNTIYF	TGTGCCATCAGGACAGCCTATGACTCTGGAAACACCATATATTTT
TRBD2	TRBV7-2	TRBJ2-7	many	CASSLAGTSVYEQYF	TGTGCCAGCAGCTTGGCCGGGACTAGCGTTTACGAGCAGTACTTC
-	TRBV6-1	TRBJ2-7	-	CASSYQNRATEQYF	TGTGCCAGCAGTTACCAGAACCGGGCCACCGAGCAGTACTTC
-	TRBV27	TRBJ2-1	many	CASSLMGARSYNEQFF	TGTGCCAGCAGTCTTATGGGGGCAAGATCCTACAATGAGCAGTTCTTC
-	TRBV10-3	TRBJ1-1	few	CAISEGVDTEAFF	TGTGCCATCAGTGAGGGGGTGGACACTGAAGCTTTCTTT
-	TRBV5-6	TRBJ2-7	many	CASSRTSVPYEQYF	TGTGCCAGCAGCCGAACTAGTGTTCCCTACGAGCAGTACTTC
-	TRBV10-2	TRBJ2-7	few	CASLDGPAYEQYF	TGCGCCAGCTTAGACGGGCCTGCCTACGAGCAGTACTTC
-	TRBV30	TRBJ1-5	many	CAWSDPGLFNQPQHF	TGTGCCTGGAGTGACCCGGGTCTTTTCAATCAGCCCCAGCATTTT
-	TRBV3-1	TRBJ1-6	many	CASSQARVRDSPLHF	TGTGCCAGCAGCCAAGCCCGGGTCAGGGATTCACCCCTCCACTTT
-	TRBV12-3/TRBV12-4	TRBJ1-2	many	CASSPTSDWGYGYTF	TGTGCCAGCAGTCCTACAAGTGACTGGGGCTATGGCTACACCTTC
TRBD1	TRBV7-8	TRBJ2-7	many	CASSLGDSDIYEQYF	TGTGCCAGCAGCTTGGGGGACAGCGATATCTACGAGCAGTACTTC
-	TRBV28	TRBJ2-7	-	CATGGYSYEQYF	TGTGCCACGGGTGGGTACTCCTACGAGCAGTACTTC
-	TRBV11-2	TRBJ1-1	many	CASSLASLRRRNTEAFF	TGTGCCAGCAGCTTAGCTAGTCTCCGGAGGAGAAACACTGAAGCTTTCTTT
-	TRBV30	TRBJ1-5	many	CAWSAQGQPQHF	TGTGCCTGGAGCGCCCAGGGGCAGCCCCAGCATTTT
-	TRBV9	TRBJ2-7	many	CASSAAPDFRNEQYF	TGTGCCAGCAGCGCCGCACCGGACTTTCGGAACGAGCAGTACTTC
TRBD1	TRBV3-1	TRBJ2-1	many	CASSQGRTGFSNEQFF	TGTGCCAGCAGCCAAGGACGGACAGGGTTTTCCAATGAGCAGTTCTTC
TRBD1	TRBV28	TRBJ1-5	many	CASTIRDRGNQPQHF	TGTGCCAGCACCATCCGGGACAGGGGCAATCAGCCCCAGCATTTT
-	TRBV5-1	TRBJ1-6	few	CASSLGADNSPLHF	TGCGCCAGCAGCTTAGGGGCAGATAATTCACCCCTCCACTTT
-	TRBV3-1	TRBJ2-1	many	CASSQVYYGDEQFF	TGTGCCAGCAGCCAAGTATATTATGGCGATGAGCAGTTCTTC
-	TRBV4-1	TRBJ2-1	few	CASSRLTGPTYNEQFF	TGCGCCAGCAGCCGGCTGACAGGCCCTACCTACAATGAGCAGTTCTTC
TRBD2	TRBV10-2	TRBJ2-1	few	CASSVGTSGRDEQFF	TGCGCCAGCAGTGTCGGGACTAGCGGGAGGGATGAGCAGTTCTTC
-	TRBV2	TRBJ1-2	many	CASNPGASNYGYTF	TGTGCCAGCAATCCCGGGGCCTCGAACTATGGCTACACCTTC
-	TRBV15	TRBJ1-6	-	CATSGGNSPLHF	TGTGCCACCAGCGGGGGGAATTCACCCCTCCACTTT
-	TRBV2	TRBJ2-1	many	CASQRLYNEQFF	TGTGCCAGCCAGCGGCTCTACAATGAGCAGTTCTTC